Below, 17 T cell receptor beta chains from the same sample are listed, as sequenced in a study of blood T cell repertoires in COVID-19. Assay used: immunoSEQ multiplex PCR; TCRdb lists only in-frame clones, some missing. Here the sample spans around 450,000 clones, approximately 90% being singletons. Source material: peripheral blood. These receptors were taken from a woman aged 25 to 39 with acute or convalescent COVID-19.

The rearrangement uses TRBV5-6 and TRBJ2-1; 8 bases are a match to TRBD1. The J segment lost 5 bases and the V segment lost 4 bases, leaving 8 bases of the junction unmatched. This CDR3 region has 15 residues. Germline loops: CDR1 SGHDT, CDR2 YYEEEE. The CDR3 bases are TGTGCCAGCAGCCCGGACAGGGTTTCCCACAATGAGCAGTTCTTC. Translation gives CASSPDRVSHNEQFF.

The V gene is TRBV15, the J gene TRBJ2-3; a possible D gene is TRBD2 (6 bases). The germline gives CDR1 LNHNV, CDR2 YYDKDF (reference sequence). The CDR3 extends over 15 amino acids. V was shortened by 0 bases and J by 1 base, with 8 bases between the two germline ends. DNA for the CDR3: TGTGCCACCAGCAGAGAGCGGGGAGGCACAGATACGCAGTATTTT. It encodes CATSRERGGTDTQYF.

The chain combines TRBV5-1 with TRBJ2-3, with 10 bases that match TRBD1. V lost 1 base and J lost 6; bases outside the gene matches: 11. CDR1 and CDR2 from the germline V gene are SGHRS and YFSETQ. This CDR3 contains 17 residues. CDR3 bases: TGCGCCAGCAGCTTGTACCTGACAGGGGGCAGCCGGGATACGCAGTATTTT. Protein sequence: CASSLYLTGGSRDTQYF.

V and J are TRBV9 and TRBJ2-5; TRBD2 matches 8 bases. Germline V lookup: CDR1 SGDLS, CDR2 YYNGEE. CDR3 length: 15 residues. V lost 0 bases, J lost 5 bases, and 6 bases stayed unmatched. The CDR3 loop is CASSVAGGPGETQYF. CDR3 sequence (DNA): TGTGCCAGCAGCGTAGCGGGGGGGCCGGGGGAGACCCAGTACTTC. The full variable domain, completed using reference TRBV9 and TRBJ2-5, is DSGVTQTPKHLITATGQRVTLRCSPRSGDLSVYWYQQSLDQGLQFLIQYYNGEERAKGNILERFSAQQFPDLHSELNLSSLELGDSALYFCASSVAGGPGETQYFGPGTRLLVL.

This chain connects TRBV11-2 to TRBJ2-7, with TRBD1 as a possible D gene (6 bases). Germline loops: CDR1 SGHAT, CDR2 FQNNGV. The CDR3 is 16 residues long. V was shortened by 4 bases and J by 3 bases, with 19 bases between the two germline ends. CDR3 bases: TGTGCCAGCAGCTACATTCCCGGGACACCTAACTACGAGCAGTACTTC. Translation: CASSYIPGTPNYEQYF.

The V and J genes are TRBV6-2 or TRBV6-3 and TRBJ1-5; D is unresolved. Germline CDR1 reads MNHEY; CDR2 reads SVGEGT. V was clipped by 0 bases and J by 0 bases, with 15 bases between them. The CDR3 runs 18 residues. CDR3 sequence (DNA): TGTGCCAGCAGTTACTCGATCTCTGGGGAGTATAGCAATCAGCCCCAGCATTTT. Amino acids: CASSYSISGEYSNQPQHF.

The chain links TRBV19 to TRBJ2-2, with 9 bases aligning to TRBD1. This CDR3 has 15 amino acids. Germline CDR1 LNHDA, CDR2 SQIVND (reference sequence). V shed 4 bases, J shed 5 bases, and the junction held 5 bases outside the gene matches. The CDR3 DNA is TGTGCCAGTAGTAACCGGGACAGGGAGACCGGGGAGCTGTTTTTT. This gives the protein CASSNRDRETGELFF.

The chain combines TRBV5-6 with TRBJ1-2, with no clear D. V lost 6 bases to trimming and J lost 1 base, with 22 bases between them. Germline lookup yields CDR1 SGHDT and CDR2 YYEEEE. The CDR3 has 17 residues. The CDR3 DNA reads as TGTGCCAGCACCCTATGGCAGACTCTAAGGATTAACTATGGCTACACCTTC. Its protein is CASTLWQTLRINYGYTF.

V and J are TRBV5-1 and TRBJ1-3, with D possibly TRBD1 on 6 matching bases. The CDR3 is 16 residues long. Trimming removed 2 bases from V and 0 bases from J, with 12 bases in between. Germline loops: CDR1 SGHRS, CDR2 YFSETQ. CDR3 amino acids: CASSLQGPDSGNTIYF. Written as DNA, the CDR3 is TGCGCCAGCAGCTTACAGGGACCAGACTCTGGAAACACCATATATTTT. The whole variable domain, remainder taken from reference TRBV5-1 and TRBJ1-3, is KAGVTQTPRYLIKTRGQQVTLSCSPISGHRSVSWYQQTPGQGLQFLFEYFSETQRNKGNFPGRFSGRQFSNSRSEMNVSTLELGDSALYLCASSLQGPDSGNTIYFGEGSWLTVV.

This chain connects TRBV5-1 to TRBJ2-2; 7 nucleotides line up with TRBD2. The CDR3 is 16 residues long. V shed 4 bases and J 2 bases; nucleotides not matched to a gene: 8. Looked up from germline, CDR1 is SGHRS and CDR2 is YFSETQ. Here the CDR3 DNA reads TGCGCCAGCAGCGTTAAGGGGAGGGTCAACACCGGGGAGCTGTTTTTT. Translated: CASSVKGRVNTGELFF.

CDR3 amino acids: CASRTGLSGNTIYF. The CDR3 DNA is TGTGCCAGCAGAACTGGTTTGTCTGGAAACACCATATATTTT. This sequence joins TRBV6-5 and TRBJ1-3, with unresolved D. The CDR3 runs 14 residues. The V end was cut by 6 bases, the J end by 1 base, with 10 bases between. From germline, CDR1 is MNHEY and CDR2 SVGAGI.

The chain couples TRBV7-2 to TRBJ2-1, with 9 positions matching TRBD1. CDR1 SGHTA and CDR2 FQGNSA come from the germline V gene. The ends lost 2 bases at V and 8 bases at J; junction bases unmatched: 10. The length of the CDR3 is 16 residues. The CDR3, as DNA: TGTGCCAGCAGCTTAAGATCTACAGGGGGCTTGTATGAGCAGTTCTTC. Translating it yields CASSLRSTGGLYEQFF.

The gene calls are TRBV5-4 and TRBJ2-2; 11 bases fit TRBD1. This CDR3 is built from 16 residues. J gave up 7 bases and V 1 base, and 6 bases lay outside the gene matches. The germline V gene has CDR1 SGHNT and CDR2 YYREEE (reference sequence). The CDR3 sequence: CASSLIAGTGGGELFF. CDR3 sequence (DNA): TGTGCCAGCAGCTTGATCGCAGGGACAGGGGGCGGGGAGCTGTTTTTT.

The chain links TRBV13 to TRBJ1-2; D not resolved. The CDR3 consists of 14 residues. The ends were cut back, 1 base at V and 6 bases at J, with 12 bases in the middle. From germline, CDR1 is PRHDT and CDR2 FYEKMQ (reference sequence). DNA of the CDR3: TGTGCCAGCAGCTTAGCTCTGTCCGGTGATGGCTACACCTTC. This codes for CASSLALSGDGYTF.

This chain uses TRBV28 with TRBJ2-5; D remains ambiguous. From germline, CDR1 is MDHEN and CDR2 SYDVKM. This CDR3 has 15 residues. V lost 3 bases and J 0 bases, leaving 11 bases between the germline ends. CDR3 sequence (DNA): TGTGCCAGCAGTTTCGTGAGACAATACCAAGAGACCCAGTACTTC. Translating it yields CASSFVRQYQETQYF.

This rearrangement joins TRBV2 to TRBJ2-5; weak D call: TRBD1 (6 bases). The CDR3 covers 18 residues. Germline CDR1 SNHLY, CDR2 FYNNEI. The V end was cut by 2 bases, the J end by 2 bases, with 21 bases between. The CDR3 DNA sequence: TGTGCCAGCAGTGAACGGGCCTACCAGGGGACGGAACAAGAGACCCAGTACTTC. Protein product: CASSERAYQGTEQETQYF.

The V gene is TRBV5-6, the J gene TRBJ2-5, with TRBD2 identical over 15 bases. The V and J ends lost 3 bases and 2 bases, in that order; junction bases with no gene match: 11. CDR1 SGHDT and CDR2 YYEEEE come from the germline V gene. CDR3 length: 19 residues. The CDR3 DNA reads TGTGCCAGCAGCTACGAGGGACTAGCGGGGGGTCCGACGCAAGAGACCCAGTACTTC. It codes for CASSYEGLAGGPTQETQYF.